This entry lists 14 T cell receptor beta chains sequenced from one sample in a study of human T cells and chemical hapten exposure (dated by TCRdb to the early 2020s). Library prep was done by RACE. The sequencer was a NextSeq 500. The public reads were reanalyzed by TCRdb: fastp trimming at Q25, MiXCR alignment, in-frame beta chains only. Rows are combined by CDR3 protein, so each entry shows the most common genes and DNA. A total of tens of thousands of distinct CDR3 sequences appear in this sample, 9.4% of them only once. Clones ranked in the top ten supply 11% to 15% of the sample. The label giving this sample's time point can be read as: pre-sensitization, week 0. Explained via the paper, the treatment or condition label denotes: therapeutic diphenylcyclopropenone sensitization with weekly scalp DPC. Sequenced material: whole blood, taken in connection with sensitization to the hapten diphenylcyclopropenone (DPC). All receptors derive from a woman aged 40-49 years with alopecia areata. Some clones in this sample may be carry-over from other donors' samples.

The sample holds a few counts of this clonotype. This chain joins TRBV27 and TRBJ1-4; D is uncertain. Per the germline V gene, CDR1 is MNHEY and CDR2 is SMNVEV (reference sequence). This CDR3 region has 13 residues. The V and J ends lost 5 bases and 3 bases respectively, with 7 bases between them. In nucleotides, the CDR3 is TGTGCCAGCAGTCCCTTTGCTAATGAAAAACTGTTTTTT. Its protein product is CASSPFANEKLFF.

This clonotype came up a few times. The chain is built from TRBV7-6 and TRBJ1-2; D gene unclear. The germline gives CDR1 SGHVS, CDR2 FNYEAQ. The CDR3 has 14 amino acids. The V gene lost 1 base and the J gene lost 8 bases, with 14 bases spanning the gap. This CDR3 is CASSLGVDPPGYTF. In nucleotides, the CDR3 is TGTGCCAGCAGCTTAGGAGTGGACCCCCCCGGCTACACCTTC.

This clonotype was seen only a few times. This chain uses TRBV12-3 or TRBV12-4 with TRBJ1-6; D may be TRBD1 (5 bases). The CDR3 loop spans 15 amino acids. V was clipped by 6 bases and J by 5 bases, with 14 bases between them. This chain's CDR3 is CASRGSGTHNSPLHF. Here the CDR3 DNA reads TGTGCCAGCAGGGGATCCGGGACCCATAATTCACCCCTCCACTTT.

This clonotype appeared many times. This chain joins TRBV29-1 and TRBJ1-1, with 7 bases identical to TRBD1. The germline CDR1 and CDR2 sequences are SQVTM and ANQGSEA. V lost 7 bases to trimming and J lost 1 base; unmatched junction nucleotides: 3. This CDR3 spans 12 amino acids. CDR3 in amino acids: CSGGQSNTEAFF. The CDR3 DNA is TGCAGCGGGGGACAGTCGAACACTGAAGCTTTCTTT. Variable domain in full (rest from reference TRBV29-1 and TRBJ1-1): SAVISQKPSRDICQRGTSLTIQCQVDSQVTMMFWYRQQPGQSLTLIATANQGSEATYESGFVIDKFPISRPNLTFSTLTVSNMSPEDSSIYLCSGGQSNTEAFFGQGTRLTVV.

The chain uses TRBV5-1 and TRBJ2-5; 10 bases match TRBD2. The germline V gene encodes CDR1 SGHRS and CDR2 YFSETQ. V was clipped by 4 bases and J by 5 bases; unmatched bases: 5. The CDR3 is 14 residues long. This chain's CDR3 is CASSEGLASETQYF. CDR3 sequence (DNA): TGCGCCAGCAGCGAGGGACTAGCGAGCGAGACCCAGTACTTC.

This clonotype was observed a few times. This chain connects TRBV7-2 to TRBJ2-1, with D unclear. Trimming left V 4 bases short and J 12 bases short, with 13 bases between. CDR3 length: 12 residues. Germline loops: CDR1 SGHTA, CDR2 FQGNSA. CDR3 nucleotide sequence: TGTGCCAGCAGCTCAGCCCGCGTAGGGCAGTTCTTC. Its protein is CASSSARVGQFF. The variable domain in full, completed from reference TRBV7-2 and TRBJ2-1, reads GAGVSQSPSNKVTEKGKDVELRCDPISGHTALYWYRQSLGQGLEFLIYFQGNSAPDKSGLPSDRFSAERTGGSVSTLTIQRTQQEDSAVYLCASSSARVGQFFGPGTRLTVL.

In this sample, this clonotype turned up many times. J is TRBJ2-2 and V is TRBV7-6; 9 nucleotides line up with TRBD1. The CDR3 is made up of 20 amino acids. From germline, CDR1 is SGHVS and CDR2 FNYEAQ. The trim removed 4 bases at V and 2 bases at J, leaving 17 bases unmatched. The CDR3 spells CASSSGPGQGGPINTGELFF. CDR3 coding DNA: TGTGCCAGCAGCTCCGGACCGGGACAGGGAGGCCCAATTAACACCGGGGAGCTGTTTTTT.

J is TRBJ2-1 and V is TRBV20-1, with D hard to call. Germline CDR1 is DFQATT and CDR2 is SNEGSKA (reference sequence). The CDR3 sequence is 8 residues long. V was trimmed by 5 bases and J by 9 bases, leaving 2 bases between them. The CDR3 region is CSASEQFF. The DNA for the CDR3 is TGCAGTGCTTCTGAGCAGTTCTTC.

This clonotype was seen ten or more times. V usage is TRBV29-1 and J usage is TRBJ2-2; D gene ambiguous. Germline V gene data show CDR1 as SQVTM and CDR2 as ANQGSEA. The V and J ends lost 4 bases and 6 bases respectively, with 9 bases between them. This CDR3 contains 12 residues. Here the CDR3 reads CSVVAWAGELFF. The CDR3 DNA is TGCAGCGTTGTGGCCTGGGCCGGGGAGCTGTTTTTT.

This clonotype has a count of ten or more. The chain links TRBV7-9 to TRBJ1-3, with D unresolved. Trimming cost V 3 bases and J 4 bases, with 4 bases left between them. The length of the CDR3 is 12 residues. The germline gives CDR1 SEHNR, CDR2 FQNEAQ (reference sequence). In DNA form, the CDR3 reads TGTGCCAGCAGCTTCCACGGAAACACCATATATTTT. Protein product: CASSFHGNTIYF.

This clonotype was found many times. CDR3: CASSQGRSSYNSPLHF. The CDR3 nucleotides are TGCGCCAGCAGTCAAGGAAGGAGCTCCTATAATTCACCCCTCCACTTT. This chain joins TRBV23-1 and TRBJ1-6; D gene unclear. TRBV23-1 carries the ORF label, with uncertain function. The V end was cut by 2 bases, the J end by 0 bases, with 8 bases between. CDR3 length equals 16 residues.

This clonotype was picked up many times. The chain uses TRBV28 and TRBJ1-2; maybe TRBD1 (5 bases). Per germline, CDR1 MDHEN and CDR2 SYDVKM. V was clipped by 3 bases and J by 3 bases, with 11 bases between them. This CDR3 spans 14 amino acids. CDR3 in DNA: TGTGCCAGCAGTTTTCTTGGGACTCACTATGGCTACACCTTC. Amino acids: CASSFLGTHYGYTF.

This clonotype was picked up many times. The rearrangement uses TRBV4-1 and TRBJ2-1; D may match TRBD1 or TRBD2 (6 bases each). V gave up 4 bases and J gave up 9 bases, with 13 bases separating them. The CDR3 extends over 13 amino acids. The V gene's germline CDR1 is MGHRA and CDR2 YSYEKL. DNA for the CDR3: TGCGCCAGCAGCCCACAGGGACTTATTGAGCAGTTCTTC. Amino acid sequence: CASSPQGLIEQFF.

This clonotype was found a few times. This sequence joins TRBV7-7 and TRBJ2-1, with 8 bases matching TRBD1. This CDR3 spans 15 amino acids. The germline CDR1 and CDR2 sequences are SSHAT and FNYEAQ (reference sequence). Trimming cost V 1 base and J 7 bases; bases outside gene matches: 6. CDR3 loop: CASSLDQGAGNEQFF. The CDR3 DNA follows: TGTGCCAGCAGCTTAGATCAGGGGGCGGGAAATGAGCAGTTCTTC.